The clone carrying this T cell receptor (beta chain) was found a few times. The junction departs from the called germline gene at one end, perhaps through a read error. The CDR3 contains 19 residues. Germline V lookup: CDR1 PRHDT, CDR2 FYEKMQ (reference sequence). Isolation of naive CD8 T cells was achieved by sorting on a CD8+CD4-CCR7+CD45RA+ phenotype. The data originate from a study of molecular identifiers for immune sequencing clone quantification. With listed TCR primers and previously described methods, bulk TCR libraries were prepared. In TCRdb, the PCR reads were re-called with MiXCR into one record per CDR3 protein. Seen here are tens of thousands of distinct CDR3 sequences, about 19% observed once, and the top ten hold about 1.1%.

The rearrangement uses TRBV13 and TRBJ2-5; 9 positions agree with TRBD2. The sequence was obtained from a human donor in good health. Some libraries in this study had Jurkat cell RNA spiked in. Sequenced sample: naive CD8+ T cells from blood, with Jurkat cell RNA spiked in. The subset denotes: FACS-sorted CD8+CD4-CCR7+CD45RA+ naive T cells. CDR3 protein: CASSLGRGSSGDLQEIQYF. The CDR3 region has the DNA TGTGCCAGCAGCTTAGGCCGAGGTTCTAGCGGGGATTTACAAGAGATCCAGTACTTC.